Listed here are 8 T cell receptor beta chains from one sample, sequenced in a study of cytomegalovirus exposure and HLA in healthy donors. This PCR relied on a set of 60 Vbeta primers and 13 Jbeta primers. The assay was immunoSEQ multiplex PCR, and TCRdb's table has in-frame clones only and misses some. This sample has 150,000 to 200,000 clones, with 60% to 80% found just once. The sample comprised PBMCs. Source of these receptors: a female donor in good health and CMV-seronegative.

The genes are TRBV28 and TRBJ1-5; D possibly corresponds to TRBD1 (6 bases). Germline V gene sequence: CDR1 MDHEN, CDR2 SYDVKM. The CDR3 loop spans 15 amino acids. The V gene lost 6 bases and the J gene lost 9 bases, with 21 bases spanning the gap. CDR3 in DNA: TGTGCCAGCAGCACCGCGGACAGCCCGAGAGCGCCCCAGCATTTT. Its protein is CASSTADSPRAPQHF.

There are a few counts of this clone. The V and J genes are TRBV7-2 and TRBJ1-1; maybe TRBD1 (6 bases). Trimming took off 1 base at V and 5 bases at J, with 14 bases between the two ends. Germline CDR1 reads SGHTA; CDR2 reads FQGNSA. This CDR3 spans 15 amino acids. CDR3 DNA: TGTGCCAGCAGCTTAGACGCGGGGGCAAGAACTGAAGCTTTCTTT. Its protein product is CASSLDAGARTEAFF.

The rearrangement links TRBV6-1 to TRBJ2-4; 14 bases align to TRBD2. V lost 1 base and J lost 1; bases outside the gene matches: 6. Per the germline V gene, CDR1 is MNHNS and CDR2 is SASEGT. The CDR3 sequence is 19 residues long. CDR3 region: CASSEGRLAGGPAKNIQYF. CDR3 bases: TGTGCCAGCAGTGAAGGCCGACTAGCGGGAGGGCCGGCCAAAAACATTCAGTACTTC.

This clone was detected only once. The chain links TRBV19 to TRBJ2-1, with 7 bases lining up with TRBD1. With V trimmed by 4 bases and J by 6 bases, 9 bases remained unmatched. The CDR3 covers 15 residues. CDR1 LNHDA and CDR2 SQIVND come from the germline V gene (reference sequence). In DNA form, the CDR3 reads TGTGCCAGTAGTACGCCCGGGACAGCCAGCAATGAGCAGTTCTTC. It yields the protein CASSTPGTASNEQFF.

The CDR3 reads CASSLVRGTNEKLFF. CDR3 sequence (DNA): TGTGCCAGCAGCTTAGTAAGGGGGACTAATGAAAAACTGTTTTTT. This chain joins TRBV11-2 and TRBJ1-4, with D perhaps matching TRBD1 (6 bases). V gave up 1 base and J gave up 2 bases, with 8 bases separating them. CDR1 SGHAT and CDR2 FQNNGV come from the germline V gene. The CDR3 consists of 15 residues.

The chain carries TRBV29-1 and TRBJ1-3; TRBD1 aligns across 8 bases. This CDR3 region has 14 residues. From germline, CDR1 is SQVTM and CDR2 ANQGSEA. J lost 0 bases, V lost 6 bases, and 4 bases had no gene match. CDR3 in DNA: TGCAGCGTGGGTACAGGGGGCTCTGGAAACACCATATATTTT. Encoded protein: CSVGTGGSGNTIYF. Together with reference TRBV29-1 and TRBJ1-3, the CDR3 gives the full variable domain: SAVISQKPSRDICQRGTSLTIQCQVDSQVTMMFWYRQQPGQSLTLIATANQGSEATYESGFVIDKFPISRPNLTFSTLTVSNMSPEDSSIYLCSVGTGGSGNTIYFGEGSWLTVV.

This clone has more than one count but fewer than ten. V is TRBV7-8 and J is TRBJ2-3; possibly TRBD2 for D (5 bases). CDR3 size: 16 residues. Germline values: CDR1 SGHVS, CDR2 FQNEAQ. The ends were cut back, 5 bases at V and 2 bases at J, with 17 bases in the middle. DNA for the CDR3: TGTGCCAGCAGCAACCCACACGGACTCAACACAGATACGCAGTATTTT. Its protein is CASSNPHGLNTDTQYF.

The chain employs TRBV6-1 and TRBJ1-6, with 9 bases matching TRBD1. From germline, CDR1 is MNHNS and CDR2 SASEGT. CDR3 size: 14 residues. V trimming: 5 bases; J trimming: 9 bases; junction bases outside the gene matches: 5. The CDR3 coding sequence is TGTGCCAGCAGTCGGGACAGGGAAAGTTCACCCCTCCACTTT. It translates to CASSRDRESSPLHF.